This TCR beta chain was sequenced during a study of Graves' ophthalmopathy and Graves' hyperthyroidism. Regarding the study as a whole: Ophthalmopathy progression was predicted by the model at 55% to 71% sensitivity and under 75% specificity.

The authors defined stable hyperthyroidism as no ophthalmopathy within 18 months of follow-up. Hyperthyroidism patients, aged 18 to 65, were newly diagnosed, under 2 months' duration. The study excluded patients with other autoimmune diseases, uncontrolled infections, pregnancy or lactation. About this clonotype itself: The antigen remains undetermined.

From RNA, the CDR3 regions of TCR beta chains were amplified and sequenced. First-round RT-PCR relied on HTBI primers, and a second-round multiplex PCR came next. MiXCR was run by TCRdb on the multiplex PCR reads, yielding one entry per CDR3 protein. The data show about 620,000 distinct CDR3 sequences, with 22% seen just once and approximately 6.5% held by the top ten. Trimming took off 3 bases at V and 4 bases at J, with 9 bases between the two ends. Germline V lookup: CDR1 SGHDN, CDR2 FVKESK. The CDR3 loop spans 13 amino acids. The V and J genes are TRBV14 and TRBJ1-2; TRBD1 might be the D (6 bases). Sequencing was carried out using peripheral blood. This TCR was sampled from a young woman with stable Graves' hyperthyroidism. Some clones in this sample may be carry-over from other donors' samples. CDR3 amino acids: CASSHGQIYGYTF. For the CDR3, the DNA is TGTGCCAGCAGCCATGGACAGATCTATGGCTACACCTTC. Together with reference TRBV14 and TRBJ1-2, the CDR3 gives the full variable domain: EAGVTQFPSHSVIEKGQTVTLRCDPISGHDNLYWYRRVMGKEIKFLLHFVKESKQDESGMPNNRFLAERTGGTYSTLKVQPAELEDSGVYFCASSHGQIYGYTFGSGTRLTVV.